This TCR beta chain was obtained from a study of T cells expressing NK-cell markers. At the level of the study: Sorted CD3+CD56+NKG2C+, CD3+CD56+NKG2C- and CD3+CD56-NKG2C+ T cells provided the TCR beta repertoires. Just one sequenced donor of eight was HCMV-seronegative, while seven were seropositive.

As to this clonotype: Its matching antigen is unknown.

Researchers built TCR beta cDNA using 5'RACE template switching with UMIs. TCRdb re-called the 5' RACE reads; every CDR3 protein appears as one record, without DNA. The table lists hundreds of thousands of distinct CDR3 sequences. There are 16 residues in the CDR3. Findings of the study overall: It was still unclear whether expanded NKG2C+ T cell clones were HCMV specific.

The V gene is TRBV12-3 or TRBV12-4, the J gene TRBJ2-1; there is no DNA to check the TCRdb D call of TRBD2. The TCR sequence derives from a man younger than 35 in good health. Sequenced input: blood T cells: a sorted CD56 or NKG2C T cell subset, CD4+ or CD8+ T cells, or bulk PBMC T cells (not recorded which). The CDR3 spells CASRRASGRTDNEQFF.